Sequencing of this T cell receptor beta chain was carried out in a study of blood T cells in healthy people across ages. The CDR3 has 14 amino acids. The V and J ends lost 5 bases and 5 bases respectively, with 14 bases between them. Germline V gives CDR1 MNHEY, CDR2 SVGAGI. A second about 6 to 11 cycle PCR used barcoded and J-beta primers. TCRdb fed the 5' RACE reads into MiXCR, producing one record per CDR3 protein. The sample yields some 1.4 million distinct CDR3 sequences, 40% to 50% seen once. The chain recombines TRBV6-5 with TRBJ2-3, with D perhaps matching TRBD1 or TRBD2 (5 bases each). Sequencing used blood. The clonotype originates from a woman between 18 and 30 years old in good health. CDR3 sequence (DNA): TGTGCCAGCAGTCCCCCAGGGAGTAGAGATACGCAGTATTTT. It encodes CASSPPGSRDTQYF.